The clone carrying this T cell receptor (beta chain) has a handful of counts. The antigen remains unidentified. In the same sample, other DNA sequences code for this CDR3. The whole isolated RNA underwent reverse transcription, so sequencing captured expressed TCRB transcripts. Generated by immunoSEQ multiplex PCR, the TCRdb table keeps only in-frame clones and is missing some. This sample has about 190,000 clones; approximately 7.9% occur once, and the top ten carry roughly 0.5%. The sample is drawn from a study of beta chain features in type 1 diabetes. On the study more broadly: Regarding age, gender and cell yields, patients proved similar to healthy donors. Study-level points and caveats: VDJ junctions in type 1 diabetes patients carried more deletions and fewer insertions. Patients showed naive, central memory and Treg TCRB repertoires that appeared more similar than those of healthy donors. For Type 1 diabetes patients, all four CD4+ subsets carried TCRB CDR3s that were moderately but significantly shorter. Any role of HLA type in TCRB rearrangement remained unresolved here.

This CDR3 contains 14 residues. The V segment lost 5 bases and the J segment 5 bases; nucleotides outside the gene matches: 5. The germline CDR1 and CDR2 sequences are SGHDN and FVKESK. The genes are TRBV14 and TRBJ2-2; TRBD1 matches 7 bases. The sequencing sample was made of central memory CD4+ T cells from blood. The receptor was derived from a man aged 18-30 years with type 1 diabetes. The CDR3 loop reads CASSLQGWTGELFF. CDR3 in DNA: TGTGCCAGCAGCTTACAGGGGTGGACCGGGGAGCTGTTTTTT.